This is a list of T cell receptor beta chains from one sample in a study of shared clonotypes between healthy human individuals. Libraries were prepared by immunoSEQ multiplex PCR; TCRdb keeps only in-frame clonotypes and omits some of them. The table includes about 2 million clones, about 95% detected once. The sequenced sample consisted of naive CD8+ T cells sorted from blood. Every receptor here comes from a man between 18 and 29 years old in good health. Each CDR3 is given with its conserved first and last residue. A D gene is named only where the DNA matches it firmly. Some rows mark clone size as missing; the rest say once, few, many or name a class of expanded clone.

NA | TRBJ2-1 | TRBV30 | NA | CAGSKRAYNEQFF | TGTGCCGGGAGTAAGCGGGCCTACAATGAGCAGTTCTTC
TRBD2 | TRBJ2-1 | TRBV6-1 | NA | CASSLREGGNEQFF | TGTGCCAGCAGTTTGCGGGAGGGGGGCAATGAGCAGTTCTTC
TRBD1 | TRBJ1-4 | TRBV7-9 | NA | CASSFKPQGATNEKLFF | TGTGCCAGCAGCTTCAAGCCTCAGGGGGCAACTAATGAAAAACTGTTTTTT
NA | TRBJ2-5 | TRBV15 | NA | CATSGGGETQYF | TGTGCCACCAGCGGAGGAGGAGAGACCCAGTACTTC
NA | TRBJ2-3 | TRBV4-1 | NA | CASSQEWGDTDTQYF | TGCGCCAGCAGCCAAGAGTGGGGCGACACAGATACGCAGTATTTT
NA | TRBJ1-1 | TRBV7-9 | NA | CASSLGDAEAFF | TGTGCCAGCAGCTTAGGTGACGCTGAAGCTTTCTTT
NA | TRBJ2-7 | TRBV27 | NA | CASSSILGDEQYF | TGTGCCAGCAGTTCCATCTTAGGGGACGAGCAGTACTTC
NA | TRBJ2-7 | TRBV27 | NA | CASRQRVTYEQYF | TGTGCCAGCCGACAAAGAGTAACCTACGAGCAGTACTTC
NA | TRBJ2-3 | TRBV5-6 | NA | CASSLEPGGGSADTQYF | TGTGCCAGCAGCTTGGAGCCAGGCGGTGGGTCCGCAGATACGCAGTATTTT
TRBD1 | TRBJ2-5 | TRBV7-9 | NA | CASSHGQGDQYF | TGTGCCAGCAGCCACGGACAGGGGGATCAGTACTTC
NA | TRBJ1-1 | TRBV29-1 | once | CSVERGGRAFF | TGCAGCGTTGAAAGGGGGGGAAGGGCTTTCTTT
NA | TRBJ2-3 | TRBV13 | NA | CASSPRQGWGLSAKADTQYF | TGTGCCAGCAGCCCACGACAGGGCTGGGGACTCTCAGCAAAAGCAGATACGCAGTATTTT
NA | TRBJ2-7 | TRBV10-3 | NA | CAISENAWEQYF | TGTGCCATCAGTGAGAATGCGTGGGAGCAGTACTTC
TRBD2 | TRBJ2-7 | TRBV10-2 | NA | CASSDVVEREAPYEQYF | TGCGCCAGCAGCGACGTTGTAGAGCGGGAGGCCCCCTACGAGCAGTACTTC
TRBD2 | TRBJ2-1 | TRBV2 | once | CASTTSGLSIYNEQFF | TGTGCCAGCACAACTAGCGGGCTCTCAATATACAATGAGCAGTTCTTC
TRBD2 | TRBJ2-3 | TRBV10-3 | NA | CAISGTSMSTDTQYF | TGTGCCATCAGTGGGACTAGCATGTCAACAGATACGCAGTATTTT
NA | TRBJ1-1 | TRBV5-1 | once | CASSARGRNTEAFF | TGCGCCAGCAGCGCCAGGGGTAGGAACACTGAAGCTTTCTTT